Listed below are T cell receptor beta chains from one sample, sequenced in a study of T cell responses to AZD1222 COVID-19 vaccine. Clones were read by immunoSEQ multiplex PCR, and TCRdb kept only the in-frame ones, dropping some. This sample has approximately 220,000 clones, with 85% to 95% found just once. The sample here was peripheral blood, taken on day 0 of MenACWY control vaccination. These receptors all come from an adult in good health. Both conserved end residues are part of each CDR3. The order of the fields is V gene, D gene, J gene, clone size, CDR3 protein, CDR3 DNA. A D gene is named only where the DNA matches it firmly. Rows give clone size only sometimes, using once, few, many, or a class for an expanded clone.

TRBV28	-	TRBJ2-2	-	CASKWGTGELFF	TGTGCCAGCAAGTGGGGCACCGGGGAGCTGTTTTTT
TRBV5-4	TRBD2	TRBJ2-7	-	CASSGPTSGGVFSYEQYF	TGTGCCAGCAGCGGGCCGACTAGCGGGGGGGTCTTCTCCTACGAGCAGTACTTC
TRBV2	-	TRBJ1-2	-	CASRDVRNYGYTF	TGTGCCAGCAGGGACGTGAGGAATTATGGCTACACCTTC
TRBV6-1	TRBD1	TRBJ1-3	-	CASSAKRLGTAGLLNTIYF	TGTGCCAGCAGTGCCAAAAGATTAGGGACAGCTGGACTATTAAACACCATATATTTT
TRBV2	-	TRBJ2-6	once	CASTLNSAGANVLTF	TGTGCCAGCACTTTAAATTCAGCTGGGGCCAACGTCCTGACTTTC
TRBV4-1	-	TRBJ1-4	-	CASSQEGETGRRLFF	TGCGCCAGCAGCCAAGAGGGGGAAACAGGGAGGCGGCTGTTTTTT
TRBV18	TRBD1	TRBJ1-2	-	CASSTGGYGYTF	TGTGCCAGCTCTACAGGGGGCTATGGCTACACCTTC
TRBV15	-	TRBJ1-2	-	CATSRGTGGSPGGYTF	TGTGCCACCAGCAGAGGTACAGGCGGCTCGCCGGGGGGCTACACCTTC
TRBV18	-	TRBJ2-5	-	CASSPAGGRQETQYF	TGTGCCAGCTCACCGGCTGGGGGTCGCCAAGAGACCCAGTACTTC
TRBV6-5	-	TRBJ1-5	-	CASSYGGVGQPQHF	TGTGCCAGCAGTTACGGGGGGGTAGGGCAGCCCCAGCATTTT
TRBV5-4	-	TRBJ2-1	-	CASSLTDEQFF	TGTGCCAGCAGCTTAACCGATGAGCAGTTCTTC
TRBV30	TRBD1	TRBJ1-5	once	CAWSVQGGNQPQHF	TGTGCCTGGAGTGTACAGGGGGGAAATCAGCCCCAGCATTTT
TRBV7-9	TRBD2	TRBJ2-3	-	CASSRRTSGSTDTQYF	TGTGCCAGCAGCCGCCGGACTAGCGGGAGTACAGATACGCAGTATTTT
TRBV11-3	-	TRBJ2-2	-	CASSPSPKGVNTGELFF	TGTGCCAGCAGCCCGAGCCCGAAGGGAGTAAACACCGGGGAGCTGTTTTTT
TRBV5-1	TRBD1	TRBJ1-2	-	CASSRNRGLNYGYTF	TGCGCCAGCAGCAGAAACAGGGGGCTGAACTATGGCTACACCTTC
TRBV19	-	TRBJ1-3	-	CASTGLSSGNTIYF	TGTGCCAGTACGGGGCTAAGCTCTGGAAACACCATATATTTT
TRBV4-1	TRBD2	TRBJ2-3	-	CASSPGDSGGSGDTQYF	TGCGCCAGCAGCCCAGGTGATAGCGGGGGCTCGGGAGATACGCAGTATTTT
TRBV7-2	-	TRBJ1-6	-	CASSLEGMGNSPLHF	TGTGCCAGCAGCTTAGAGGGGATGGGTAATTCACCCCTCCACTTT
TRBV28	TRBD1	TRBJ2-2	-	CASRDERQGIYTGELFF	TGTGCCAGCAGGGACGAGAGACAGGGGATCTACACCGGGGAGCTGTTTTTT
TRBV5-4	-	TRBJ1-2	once	CASSSGVVSYGYTF	TGTGCCAGCAGCTCGGGGGTGGTGAGCTATGGCTACACCTTC
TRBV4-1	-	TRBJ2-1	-	CASSQDSPPSYNEQFF	TGCGCCAGCAGCCAAGATAGCCCGCCTTCCTACAATGAGCAGTTCTTC
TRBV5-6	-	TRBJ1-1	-	CASTEVGDPKNTEAFF	TGTGCCAGCACCGAGGTTGGGGATCCAAAGAACACTGAAGCTTTCTTT
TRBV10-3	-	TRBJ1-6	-	CAISERGGESYNSPLHF	TGTGCCATCAGTGAGAGGGGAGGAGAGTCCTATAATTCACCCCTCCACTTT
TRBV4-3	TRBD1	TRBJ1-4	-	CASSNSPGQRNEKLFF	TGCGCCAGCAGCAACTCACCGGGACAGAGGAATGAAAAACTGTTTTTT
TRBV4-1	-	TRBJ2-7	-	CASSQDHSTVTYEQYF	TGCGCCAGCAGCCAAGACCATTCGACGGTCACCTACGAGCAGTACTTC
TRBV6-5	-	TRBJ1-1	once	CASRKVMNTEAFF	TGTGCCAGCAGGAAGGTTATGAACACTGAAGCTTTCTTT
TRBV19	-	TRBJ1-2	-	CASSTNYGYTF	TGTGCCAGTAGCACTAACTATGGCTACACCTTC
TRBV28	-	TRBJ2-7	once	CASTLSPGAPRQYF	TGTGCCAGTACCTTATCTCCAGGGGCCCCGCGGCAGTACTTC
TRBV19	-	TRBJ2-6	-	CASSIDGPRTGANVLTF	TGTGCCAGTAGTATAGATGGCCCCAGGACCGGGGCCAACGTCCTGACTTTC
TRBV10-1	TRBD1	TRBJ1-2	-	CASSESTQGNYGYTF	TGCGCCAGCAGTGAGTCGACACAGGGGAACTATGGCTACACCTTC
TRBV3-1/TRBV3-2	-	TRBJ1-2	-	CASSQLGQGSGYTF	TGTGCCAGCAGCCAACTGGGACAAGGTAGTGGCTACACCTTC
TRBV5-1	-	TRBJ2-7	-	CASSIGHSSYEQYF	TGCGCCAGCAGCATAGGACATAGCTCCTACGAGCAGTACTTC
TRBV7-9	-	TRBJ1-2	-	CASSPSYGYTF	TGTGCCAGCAGCCCCAGCTATGGCTACACCTTC
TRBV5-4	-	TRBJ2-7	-	CASSLQGSYEQYF	TGTGCCAGCAGCTTGCAGGGTTCCTACGAGCAGTACTTC
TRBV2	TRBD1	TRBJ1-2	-	CASSPGGGYTF	TGTGCCAGCAGTCCAGGGGGCGGCTACACCTTC
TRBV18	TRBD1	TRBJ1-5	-	CASSPNRGYSNQPQHF	TGTGCCAGCTCACCTAACAGGGGTTATAGCAATCAGCCCCAGCATTTT
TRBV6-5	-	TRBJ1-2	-	CASSGTFGGYTF	TGTGCCAGCAGCGGGACCTTCGGTGGCTACACCTTC
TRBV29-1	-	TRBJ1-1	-	CSVEKAVATEAFF	TGCAGCGTTGAGAAGGCAGTGGCCACTGAAGCTTTCTTT